This T cell receptor (beta chain) emerged from a study of cytomegalovirus exposure and HLA in healthy donors. With 60 Vbeta and 13 Jbeta primers, the PCR was carried out. Clones were sequenced by immunoSEQ multiplex PCR, and TCRdb holds only the in-frame ones, with some missing. This sample carries some 99,000 clones, 60% to 80% of them seen once, and the ten largest clones take approximately 7.7%. From germline, CDR1 is SGHRS and CDR2 YFSETQ. The CDR3 is 13 residues long. V was pared by 2 bases and J by 2 bases, with 7 bases between. The chain combines TRBV5-1 with TRBJ1-1, with D unresolved. The sequence was collected from a female donor in good health and CMV-seronegative. The sequenced material came from PBMCs. The CDR3 bases are TGCGCCAGCAGCTTCCAGGAAAACACTGAAGCTTTCTTT. It encodes CASSFQENTEAFF.